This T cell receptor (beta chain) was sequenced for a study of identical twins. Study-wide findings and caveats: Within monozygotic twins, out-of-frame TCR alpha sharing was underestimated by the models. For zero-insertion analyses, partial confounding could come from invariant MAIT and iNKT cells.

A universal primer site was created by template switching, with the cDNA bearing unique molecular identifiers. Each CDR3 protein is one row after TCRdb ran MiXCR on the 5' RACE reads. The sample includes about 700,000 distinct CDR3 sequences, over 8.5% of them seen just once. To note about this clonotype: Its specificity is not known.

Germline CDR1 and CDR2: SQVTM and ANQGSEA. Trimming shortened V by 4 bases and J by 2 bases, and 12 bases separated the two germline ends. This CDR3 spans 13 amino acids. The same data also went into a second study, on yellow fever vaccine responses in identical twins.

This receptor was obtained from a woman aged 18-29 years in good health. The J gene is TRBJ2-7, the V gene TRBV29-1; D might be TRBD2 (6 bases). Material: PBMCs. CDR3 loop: CSVVEGGTYEQYF. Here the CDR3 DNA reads TGCAGCGTTGTAGAGGGAGGAACCTACGAGCAGTACTTC.